These T cell receptor beta chains were read from a single sample in a study of OX40 agonist ivuxolimab in advanced cancers. TCRdb's copy holds only in-frame clones and misses some; the assay was immunoSEQ multiplex PCR. The data show some 110,000 clones, 93% seen once. The sample was CD4+ or CD8+ T cells sorted from blood, taken in a trial of the OX40 agonist ivuxolimab. Receptors were obtained from an adult with an advanced solid tumor such as melanoma, head and neck, liver or kidney cancer. Both conserved end residues are part of each CDR3. Each record gives: D gene, V gene, J gene, clone size, CDR3 DNA, CDR3 protein. The D gene is left open where the match is weak. Expanded clones are given a class, and other clones once, few, many or no size at all.

D gene: TRBD1
V gene: TRBV6-5
J gene: TRBJ2-2
clone size: -
CDR3 DNA: TGTGCCAGCCTGACCGGACAGGGAAGTCCCGGGGAGCTGTTTTTT
CDR3 protein: CASLTGQGSPGELFF

D gene: -
V gene: TRBV6-6
J gene: TRBJ1-3
clone size: once
CDR3 DNA: TGTGCCAGCAGCCGACTCGGGACGGGCGGAAACACCATATATTTT
CDR3 protein: CASSRLGTGGNTIYF

D gene: -
V gene: TRBV28
J gene: TRBJ1-1
clone size: -
CDR3 DNA: TGTGCCGCTCAGACCCTAACGACTGAAGCTTTCTTT
CDR3 protein: CAAQTLTTEAFF

D gene: -
V gene: TRBV5-1
J gene: TRBJ2-2
clone size: -
CDR3 DNA: TGCGCCAGCAGCTTAGACCCGGGATCAAACACCGGGGAGCTGTTTTTT
CDR3 protein: CASSLDPGSNTGELFF

D gene: TRBD2
V gene: TRBV2
J gene: TRBJ2-1
clone size: once
CDR3 DNA: TGTGCCAGCACCGAGAGCGGGGGATCTTACAATGAGCAGTTCTTC
CDR3 protein: CASTESGGSYNEQFF

D gene: TRBD2
V gene: TRBV4-2
J gene: TRBJ2-1
clone size: -
CDR3 DNA: TGTGCCAGCAGCCACCTTAGCGGGAGCTCCTACAATGAGCAGTTCTTC
CDR3 protein: CASSHLSGSSYNEQFF

D gene: -
V gene: TRBV2
J gene: TRBJ1-1
clone size: -
CDR3 DNA: TGTGCCAGCAGTTGGGGGGGAGGAGGCACTGAAGCTTTCTTT
CDR3 protein: CASSWGGGGTEAFF

D gene: -
V gene: TRBV11-2
J gene: TRBJ2-1
clone size: once
CDR3 DNA: TGTGCCAGCAGCTTAGTGCGGGGGCTCTACAATGAGCAGTTCTTC
CDR3 protein: CASSLVRGLYNEQFF

D gene: -
V gene: TRBV21-1
J gene: TRBJ1-5
clone size: -
CDR3 DNA: TGTGCCAGCAGCAAAGGGGGCGTGGGGCACTTGATAGGCAATCAGCCCCAGCATTTT
CDR3 protein: CASSKGGVGHLIGNQPQHF

D gene: -
V gene: TRBV18
J gene: TRBJ2-2
clone size: -
CDR3 DNA: TGTGCCAGCTCACCAGGACAGATAACCGGGGAGCTGTTTTTT
CDR3 protein: CASSPGQITGELFF

D gene: -
V gene: TRBV4-3
J gene: TRBJ2-7
clone size: -
CDR3 DNA: TGCGCCAGCAGCCAAGATTTGAGCGACGGGACGACTTTCTACGAGCAGTACTTC
CDR3 protein: CASSQDLSDGTTFYEQYF

D gene: -
V gene: TRBV9
J gene: TRBJ2-1
clone size: -
CDR3 DNA: TGTGCCAGCAGCCCCCGTGCAGGGCAAATCATGGGCAATGAGCAGTTCTTC
CDR3 protein: CASSPRAGQIMGNEQFF

D gene: -
V gene: TRBV30
J gene: TRBJ1-3
clone size: few
CDR3 DNA: TGTGCCTGGAAGAGTTCTGGAAACACCATATATTTT
CDR3 protein: CAWKSSGNTIYF

D gene: TRBD2
V gene: TRBV5-1
J gene: TRBJ2-7
clone size: few
CDR3 DNA: TGCGCCAGCAGCTCTGGGACTAGCTGGGCGCGCGAGCAGTACTTC
CDR3 protein: CASSSGTSWAREQYF

D gene: -
V gene: TRBV28
J gene: TRBJ1-4
clone size: -
CDR3 DNA: TGTGCCAGCAGTGGAATGGGGGGTTTCGATGAAAAACTGTTTTTT
CDR3 protein: CASSGMGGFDEKLFF

D gene: -
V gene: TRBV5-6
J gene: TRBJ2-7
clone size: -
CDR3 DNA: TGTGCCAGCAGCTTTAGGCAGCGGCGGAACTACGAGCAGTACTTC
CDR3 protein: CASSFRQRRNYEQYF

D gene: -
V gene: TRBV10-1
J gene: TRBJ2-1
clone size: once
CDR3 DNA: TGCGCCAGCAGTGAGGACTTCGCTCTGATCCATGAGCAGTTCTTC
CDR3 protein: CASSEDFALIHEQFF

D gene: TRBD2
V gene: TRBV13
J gene: TRBJ2-1
clone size: -
CDR3 DNA: TGTGCCAGCAGCTCTAGCATCCCCTATAAGCGGGGATACAATGAGCAGTTCTTC
CDR3 protein: CASSSSIPYKRGYNEQFF

D gene: TRBD1
V gene: TRBV18
J gene: TRBJ2-7
clone size: -
CDR3 DNA: TGTGCCAGCTCATTAGGGACAGCATCTACCTACGAGCAGTACTTC
CDR3 protein: CASSLGTASTYEQYF

D gene: -
V gene: TRBV2
J gene: TRBJ1-4
clone size: -
CDR3 DNA: TGTGCCAGCAGATTGACAGCAACTAATGAAAAACTGTTTTTT
CDR3 protein: CASRLTATNEKLFF

D gene: -
V gene: TRBV28
J gene: TRBJ2-3
clone size: -
CDR3 DNA: TGTGCCAGCAGCCTACAGGGTACAGATACGCAGTATTTT
CDR3 protein: CASSLQGTDTQYF

D gene: -
V gene: TRBV5-1
J gene: TRBJ2-1
clone size: few
CDR3 DNA: TGCGCCAGCAGCTACGGGGGTATTGGAAATGAGCAGTTCTTC
CDR3 protein: CASSYGGIGNEQFF

D gene: TRBD1
V gene: TRBV6-4
J gene: TRBJ1-2
clone size: once
CDR3 DNA: TGTGCCAGCACCACAGGGGGCGACTATGGCTACACCTTC
CDR3 protein: CASTTGGDYGYTF

D gene: -
V gene: TRBV6-5
J gene: TRBJ1-1
clone size: -
CDR3 DNA: TGTGCCAGCAGCTCCACACGGGCAATGAACACTGAAGCTTTCTTT
CDR3 protein: CASSSTRAMNTEAFF

D gene: -
V gene: TRBV27
J gene: TRBJ1-3
clone size: -
CDR3 DNA: TGTGCCAGCAGTCCCACAGGAAGATCTGGAAACACCATATATTTT
CDR3 protein: CASSPTGRSGNTIYF

D gene: TRBD2
V gene: TRBV2
J gene: TRBJ2-1
clone size: -
CDR3 DNA: TGTGCCAGCAGCCAAAGGGCCCGACTAGCGGGGGGTCACTACAATGAGCAGTTCTTC
CDR3 protein: CASSQRARLAGGHYNEQFF

D gene: -
V gene: TRBV28
J gene: TRBJ1-6
clone size: -
CDR3 DNA: TGTGCCAGCAGTTTTCTAGGGGATGGTGATTCACCCCTCCACTTT
CDR3 protein: CASSFLGDGDSPLHF

D gene: -
V gene: TRBV7-8
J gene: TRBJ2-7
clone size: -
CDR3 DNA: TGTGCCAGCAGCATCCTACAGTTCTCCTACGAGCAGTACTTC
CDR3 protein: CASSILQFSYEQYF

D gene: TRBD1
V gene: TRBV6-6
J gene: TRBJ2-7
clone size: -
CDR3 DNA: TGTGCCAGCAGAGACAGGGGCGAGAGCCACGAGCAGTACTTC
CDR3 protein: CASRDRGESHEQYF

D gene: -
V gene: TRBV5-1
J gene: TRBJ2-3
clone size: -
CDR3 DNA: TGCGCCAGCAGCGTAGCCGGGACCCGCGCAGATACGCAGTATTTT
CDR3 protein: CASSVAGTRADTQYF

D gene: -
V gene: TRBV7-2
J gene: TRBJ2-5
clone size: -
CDR3 DNA: TGTGCCAGCAGCTTAGGAGGTTGGGGGTTGGAGACCCAGTACTTC
CDR3 protein: CASSLGGWGLETQYF

D gene: -
V gene: TRBV6-5
J gene: TRBJ1-2
clone size: -
CDR3 DNA: TGTGCCAGCAGTTACGTGGGGCCAGAAGCGGGCGGCTACACCTTC
CDR3 protein: CASSYVGPEAGGYTF

D gene: -
V gene: TRBV7-2
J gene: TRBJ2-5
clone size: -
CDR3 DNA: TGTGCCAGCAGCTTAAGGGGAAGGAGAGACGCGTCCCAGTACTTC
CDR3 protein: CASSLRGRRDASQYF

D gene: -
V gene: TRBV11-2
J gene: TRBJ1-1
clone size: -
CDR3 DNA: TGTGCCAGCAGCTTAGTCATGGGTACACGCACTGAAGCTTTCTTT
CDR3 protein: CASSLVMGTRTEAFF

D gene: -
V gene: TRBV7-2
J gene: TRBJ1-2
clone size: once
CDR3 DNA: TGTGCCAGCAGCTTAGGCCCGGGGCCCATCTATGGCTACACCTTC
CDR3 protein: CASSLGPGPIYGYTF

D gene: TRBD2
V gene: TRBV19
J gene: TRBJ2-2
clone size: -
CDR3 DNA: TGTGCCAGTAGTGGGGCTAGCGGGAGGGCCGGCGCCGGGGAGCTGTTTTTT
CDR3 protein: CASSGASGRAGAGELFF

D gene: TRBD2
V gene: TRBV5-6
J gene: TRBJ2-3
clone size: -
CDR3 DNA: TGTGCCAGCAGTGAGGGACTAGCGGGAGCGTATCGAGACACAGATACGCAGTATTTT
CDR3 protein: CASSEGLAGAYRDTDTQYF

D gene: TRBD2
V gene: TRBV25-1
J gene: TRBJ2-3
clone size: -
CDR3 DNA: TGTGCCAGCAGTGCCCCGACTAGCGGAGTTAGCACAGATACGCAGTATTTT
CDR3 protein: CASSAPTSGVSTDTQYF

D gene: -
V gene: TRBV4-2
J gene: TRBJ2-5
clone size: -
CDR3 DNA: TGTGCCAGCAGCCAGAACACAGGGACTCAGACCCAGTACTTC
CDR3 protein: CASSQNTGTQTQYF

D gene: -
V gene: TRBV7-9
J gene: TRBJ1-4
clone size: -
CDR3 DNA: TGTGCCAGCAGCCCTGTGGTAGGGGCTAATGAAAAACTGTTTTTT
CDR3 protein: CASSPVVGANEKLFF

D gene: TRBD2
V gene: TRBV28
J gene: TRBJ2-1
clone size: -
CDR3 DNA: TGTGCCAGCAGTCCTACTAGCGGGGGGCTTCTGTACAATGAGCAGTTCTTC
CDR3 protein: CASSPTSGGLLYNEQFF

D gene: -
V gene: TRBV6-5
J gene: TRBJ2-7
clone size: few
CDR3 DNA: TGTGCCAGCAGTTTCTCGAACTACGAGCAGTACTTC
CDR3 protein: CASSFSNYEQYF

D gene: -
V gene: TRBV2
J gene: TRBJ1-6
clone size: -
CDR3 DNA: TGTGCCAGCCGGGGACCCAACCCAAATTCACCCCTCCACTTT
CDR3 protein: CASRGPNPNSPLHF

D gene: -
V gene: TRBV29-1
J gene: TRBJ1-1
clone size: -
CDR3 DNA: TGCAGCGTTGAATTGACCAACACTGAAGCTTTCTTT
CDR3 protein: CSVELTNTEAFF

D gene: TRBD1
V gene: TRBV28
J gene: TRBJ1-2
clone size: few
CDR3 DNA: TGTGCCAGCAGTTCACCGACAGGGGGCGGCTATGGCTACACCTTC
CDR3 protein: CASSSPTGGGYGYTF

D gene: -
V gene: TRBV5-8
J gene: TRBJ2-7
clone size: -
CDR3 DNA: TGTGCCAGCAGCTTGCCAAGACTAGAAGACGCTGGGCAGTACTTC
CDR3 protein: CASSLPRLEDAGQYF

D gene: -
V gene: TRBV9
J gene: TRBJ2-1
clone size: -
CDR3 DNA: TGTGCCAGCAGCGTAGTTGCGGGGGCCCCACTGGGGGAGCAGTTCTTC
CDR3 protein: CASSVVAGAPLGEQFF

D gene: -
V gene: TRBV7-8
J gene: TRBJ1-1
clone size: -
CDR3 DNA: TGTGCCAGCAGCTTAAAACAGGTCGGGACTGAAGCTTTCTTT
CDR3 protein: CASSLKQVGTEAFF

D gene: TRBD2
V gene: TRBV30
J gene: TRBJ2-5
clone size: -
CDR3 DNA: TGTGCCTGGAGTGTAGGGCCAGCGGGGGTGCAAGAGACCCAGTACTTC
CDR3 protein: CAWSVGPAGVQETQYF

D gene: -
V gene: TRBV5-1
J gene: TRBJ2-2
clone size: -
CDR3 DNA: TGCGCCAGCAGCTTCCCCCTGAACACCGGGGAGCTGTTTTTT
CDR3 protein: CASSFPLNTGELFF

D gene: -
V gene: TRBV12-5
J gene: TRBJ2-7
clone size: -
CDR3 DNA: TGTGCTAGTGGTTTCCGGGACCGATCCCCCAATTACGAGCAGTACTTC
CDR3 protein: CASGFRDRSPNYEQYF

D gene: TRBD2
V gene: TRBV2
J gene: TRBJ2-1
clone size: -
CDR3 DNA: TGTGCCAGCAGTGAAACTAGCGGACTCTACAATGAGCAGTTCTTC
CDR3 protein: CASSETSGLYNEQFF

D gene: TRBD2
V gene: TRBV28
J gene: TRBJ2-7
clone size: -
CDR3 DNA: TGTGCCAGCAGTTTATTTGGGTTGCCCCGGACTAGCGGGAGAGGGGATTACTACGAGCAGTACTTC
CDR3 protein: CASSLFGLPRTSGRGDYYEQYF

D gene: TRBD1
V gene: TRBV5-6
J gene: TRBJ1-6
clone size: -
CDR3 DNA: TGTGCCAGCACCCTCACAGGGGGGCTTTCACCCCTCCACTTT
CDR3 protein: CASTLTGGLSPLHF

D gene: -
V gene: TRBV19
J gene: TRBJ1-1
clone size: -
CDR3 DNA: TGTGCCAGTAGCCCAAACCAGGGTCGCGGCACTGAAGCTTTCTTT
CDR3 protein: CASSPNQGRGTEAFF

D gene: -
V gene: TRBV5-4
J gene: TRBJ2-3
clone size: -
CDR3 DNA: TGTGCCAGCAGCCTTAGGGGTTACACAGATACGCAGTATTTT
CDR3 protein: CASSLRGYTDTQYF

D gene: -
V gene: TRBV6-1
J gene: TRBJ1-2
clone size: -
CDR3 DNA: TGTGCCAGCACTCAGGGCTATGGCTACACCTTC
CDR3 protein: CASTQGYGYTF